Following are 11 T cell receptor beta chains from one sample sequenced in a study of T cell repertoires in cytomegalovirus infection. Antigens for these TCRs are unknown. MiXCR, run by TCRdb on the reads, gives a single entry per CDR3 protein. This sample has about a million distinct CDR3 sequences, with around 30% found just once. The specimen comprised cultured CD8+ T cells from PBMCs, sampled from culture after CMV antigen stimulation. The receptors stem from a human donor in good health (CMV status not recorded). Some clones in this sample may be carry-over from other donors' samples.

This clonotype has more than one count but fewer than ten. This CDR3 reads CASTPGTGREKLFF. The CDR3, as DNA: TGTGCCAGCACCCCCGGGACAGGAAGAGAAAAACTGTTTTTT. The chain combines TRBV27 with TRBJ1-4, with TRBD1 identical over 8 bases. CDR3 size: 14 residues. The V and J ends lost 7 bases and 8 bases, in that order; junction bases with no gene match: 9. Germline CDR1 and CDR2: MNHEY and SMNVEV (reference sequence).

The J gene is TRBJ2-4, the V gene TRBV20-1; 8 bases are a match to TRBD1. The germline V gene encodes CDR1 DFQATT and CDR2 SNEGSKA (reference sequence). Trimming at V came to 5 bases and at J to 6 bases, leaving 9 bases not matched to a gene. CDR3 length: 14 residues. The CDR3: CSAPPGTGGNIQYF. The CDR3 bases are TGCAGTGCTCCTCCCGGCACAGGGGGAAACATTCAGTACTTC.

A few counts support this clonotype. This sequence joins TRBV10-3 and TRBJ2-1, with D perhaps being TRBD1 or TRBD2 (5 bases each). The CDR3 spans 15 residues. The germline CDR1 and CDR2 sequences are ENHRY and SYGVKD. Trimming cost V 1 base and J 2 bases, with 9 bases left between them. Written as DNA, the CDR3 is TGTGCCATCAGTGAGTATGAGGGGACCTACAATGAGCAGTTCTTC. Protein: CAISEYEGTYNEQFF.

The sample holds many counts of this clonotype. This chain connects TRBV7-3 to TRBJ2-3; 9 bases line up with TRBD2. The germline V gene encodes CDR1 SGHTA and CDR2 FQGTGA. With V trimmed by 0 bases and J by 4 bases, 5 bases remained unmatched. The CDR3 covers 16 residues. The CDR3 spells CASSLTAGGSADTQYF. As DNA, the CDR3 is TGTGCCAGCAGCTTAACAGCGGGGGGCTCCGCAGATACGCAGTATTTT.

This clonotype was found many times. The genes are TRBV7-8 and TRBJ2-3, with 9 nucleotides matching TRBD2. Germline trimming cut 4 bases from V and 0 bases from J; bases unmatched to any gene: 2. CDR3 length: 15 residues. Germline-derived CDR1 and CDR2 are SGHVS and FQNEAQ. CDR3 in DNA: TGTGCCAGCAGCTGGACTAGCGCAAGCACAGATACGCAGTATTTT. Amino acids: CASSWTSASTDTQYF.

The J gene is TRBJ1-6, the V gene TRBV7-9; 7 nucleotides match TRBD1. V lost 6 bases and J lost 7; bases outside the gene matches: 9. Germline-derived CDR1 and CDR2 are SEHNR and FQNEAQ (reference sequence). CDR3 length: 15 residues. In DNA form, the CDR3 reads TGTGCCAGCAGGCCAGCCCGGGACAGAAATTCACCCCTCCACTTT. This encodes CASRPARDRNSPLHF.

The genes are TRBV15 and TRBJ1-2, with D unresolved. In germline, CDR1 is LNHNV, CDR2 YYDKDF (reference sequence). The CDR3 covers 15 residues. Trimming pared 4 bases from V and 2 bases from J, leaving 14 bases between. CDR3 protein: CATSIDLGTNYGYTF. In DNA, the CDR3 is TGTGCCACCAGCATCGACCTCGGCACCAACTATGGCTACACCTTC.

The J gene is TRBJ2-4, the V gene TRBV27, with 9 bases matching TRBD2. Trimming cost V 6 bases and J 0 bases; bases outside gene matches: 6. CDR3 length equals 16 residues. CDR1 and CDR2 (germline): MNHEY, SMNVEV (reference sequence). This chain's CDR3 is CASRAAGGLAKNIQYF. The CDR3 coding sequence is TGTGCCAGCAGGGCCGCGGGGGGGCTAGCCAAAAACATTCAGTACTTC.

The V call is TRBV2, the J call TRBJ2-1; D tentatively reads TRBD1 or TRBD2 (5 bases each). The germline V gene encodes CDR1 SNHLY and CDR2 FYNNEI. The CDR3 contains 12 residues. The V gene lost 6 bases and the J gene lost 7 bases, with 10 bases spanning the gap. Here the CDR3 DNA reads TGTGCCAGCAGGGGGACGGAGAATGAGCAGTTCTTC. Its translation: CASRGTENEQFF.

V is TRBV7-4 and J is TRBJ1-2; no definite D call. The V end was cut by 6 bases, the J end by 0 bases, with 11 bases between. The CDR3 is 14 amino acids. CDR1 is SGHVT, CDR2 SQSDAQ, per germline. The CDR3 coding sequence is TGTGCCAGCAGACACCCCGGAGCTAACTATGGCTACACCTTC. Its protein product is CASRHPGANYGYTF.

This clonotype appeared a few times. This sequence joins TRBV7-9 and TRBJ2-1; the D gene is possibly TRBD1 (6 bases). Germline values: CDR1 SEHNR, CDR2 FQNEAQ (reference sequence). V was pared by 5 bases and J by 3 bases, with 14 bases between. The CDR3 length is 15 residues. CDR3 nucleotides: TGTGCCAGCAGCCCGTCGACAGGCGGCTACAATGAGCAGTTCTTC. Translating it yields CASSPSTGGYNEQFF.